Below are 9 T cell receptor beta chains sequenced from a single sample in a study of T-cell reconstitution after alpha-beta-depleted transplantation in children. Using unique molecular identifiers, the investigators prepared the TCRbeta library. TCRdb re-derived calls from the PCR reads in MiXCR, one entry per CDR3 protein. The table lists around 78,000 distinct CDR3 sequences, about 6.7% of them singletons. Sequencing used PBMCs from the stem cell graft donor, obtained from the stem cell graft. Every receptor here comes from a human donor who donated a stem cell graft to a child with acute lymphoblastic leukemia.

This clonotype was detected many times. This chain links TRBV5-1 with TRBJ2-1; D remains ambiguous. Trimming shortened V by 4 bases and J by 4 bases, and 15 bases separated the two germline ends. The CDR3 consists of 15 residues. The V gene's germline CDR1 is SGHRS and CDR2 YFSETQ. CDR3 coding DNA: TGCGCCAGCAGCAACTCGGTAGGGCCTTACAATGAGCAGTTCTTC. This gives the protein CASSNSVGPYNEQFF.

The CDR3 region has the DNA TGCGCCAGCAGCTTGGTAGGGCCGGGGACCCAGTACTTC. It yields the protein CASSLVGPGTQYF. The rearrangement uses TRBV5-1 and TRBJ2-5; D remains unclear. Per germline, CDR1 SGHRS and CDR2 YFSETQ. The V end lost 0 bases, the J end lost 7 bases, and 10 bases lay between the germline ends. This CDR3 has 13 amino acids.

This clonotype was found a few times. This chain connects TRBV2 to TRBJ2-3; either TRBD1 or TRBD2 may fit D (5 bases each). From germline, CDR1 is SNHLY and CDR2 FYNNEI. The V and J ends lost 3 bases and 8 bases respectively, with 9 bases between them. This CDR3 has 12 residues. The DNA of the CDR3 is TGTGCCAGCAGTGACGTGGGGGTTACGCAGTATTTT. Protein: CASSDVGVTQYF. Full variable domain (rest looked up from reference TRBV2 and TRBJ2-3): EPEVTQTPSHQVTQMGQEVILRCVPISNHLYFYWYRQILGQKVEFLVSFYNNEISEKSEIFDDQFSVERPDGSNFTLKIRSTKLEDSAMYFCASSDVGVTQYFGPGTRLTVL.

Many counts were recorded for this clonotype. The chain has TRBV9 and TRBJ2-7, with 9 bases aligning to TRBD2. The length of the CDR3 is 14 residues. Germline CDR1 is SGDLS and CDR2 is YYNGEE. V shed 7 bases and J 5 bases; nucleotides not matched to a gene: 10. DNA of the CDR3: TGTGCCAGCGGTGCGGGGGGGGCCTTCCACGAGCAGTACTTC. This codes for CASGAGGAFHEQYF.

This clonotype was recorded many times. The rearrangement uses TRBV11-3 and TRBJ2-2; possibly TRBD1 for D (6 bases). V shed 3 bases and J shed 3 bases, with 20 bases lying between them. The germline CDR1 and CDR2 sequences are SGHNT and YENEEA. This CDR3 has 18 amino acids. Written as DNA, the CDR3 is TGTGCCAGCAGCTTGGGGCAGGGGCGACAGAAATACACCGGGGAGCTGTTTTTT. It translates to CASSLGQGRQKYTGELFF.

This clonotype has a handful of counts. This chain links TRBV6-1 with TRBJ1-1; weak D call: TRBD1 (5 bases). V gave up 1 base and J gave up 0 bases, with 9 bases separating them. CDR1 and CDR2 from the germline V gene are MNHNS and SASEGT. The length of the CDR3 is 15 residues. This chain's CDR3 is CASSEGTGMNTEAFF. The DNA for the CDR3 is TGTGCCAGCAGTGAAGGAACAGGCATGAACACTGAAGCTTTCTTT.

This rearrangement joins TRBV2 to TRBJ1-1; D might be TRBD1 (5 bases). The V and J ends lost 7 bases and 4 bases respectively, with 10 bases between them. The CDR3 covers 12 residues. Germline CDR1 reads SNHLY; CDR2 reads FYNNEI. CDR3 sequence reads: CASTFTGTEAFF. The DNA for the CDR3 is TGTGCCAGCACCTTCACAGGCACTGAAGCTTTCTTT.

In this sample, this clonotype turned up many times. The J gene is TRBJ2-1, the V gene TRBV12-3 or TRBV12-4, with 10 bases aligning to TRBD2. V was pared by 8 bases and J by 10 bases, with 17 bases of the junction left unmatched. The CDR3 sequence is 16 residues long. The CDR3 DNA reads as TGTGCCAGCTCCACTCTTAGCGGGGGGCTCCTCGGGGAGCAGTTCTTC. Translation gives CASSTLSGGLLGEQFF.

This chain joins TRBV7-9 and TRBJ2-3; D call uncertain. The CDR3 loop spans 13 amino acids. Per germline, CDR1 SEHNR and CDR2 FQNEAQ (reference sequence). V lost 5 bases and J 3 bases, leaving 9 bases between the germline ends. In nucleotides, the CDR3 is TGTGCCAGCAGCACTCGTTGGACAGATACGCAGTATTTT. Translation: CASSTRWTDTQYF.